The source of this T cell receptor (beta chain) is a study of blood T cell repertoires in COVID-19. Using immunoSEQ multiplex PCR, the repertoire was profiled, and TCRdb retains in-frame clones only, with some absent. The table includes more than 65,000 clones, around 80% detected once. Germline lookup yields CDR1 SEHNR and CDR2 FQNEAQ (reference sequence). The CDR3 extends over 14 amino acids. V was clipped by 4 bases and J by 2 bases, with 12 bases between them. Sequencing was done on a sample of peripheral blood. This sequence originates from a human donor in a cohort sampled during active COVID-19. The rearrangement uses TRBV7-9 and TRBJ2-7; possible D gene TRBD2, 5 bases. The DNA for the CDR3 is TGTGCCAGCAGCTACGACGGGAAGCCCTACGAGCAGTACTTC. Amino acids: CASSYDGKPYEQYF.